The 12 T cell receptor beta chains below were found in one sample sequenced in a study of blood T cell repertoires in COVID-19. Method: immunoSEQ multiplex PCR; TCRdb's copy keeps in-frame clones and lacks some. This table has some 300,000 clones, about nine tenths appearing once. The sequencing sample was made of PBMCs or T cells enriched from blood (not recorded which). The receptors stem from a woman in her forties or fifties who had been exposed to COVID-19.

The chain has TRBV4-1 and TRBJ2-2, with D tentatively TRBD1 (5 bases). CDR1 and CDR2 from the germline V gene are MGHRA and YSYEKL. This CDR3 spans 15 amino acids. Trimming cost V 3 bases and J 0 bases, with 8 bases left between them. The CDR3 region is CASSQGRANTGELFF. CDR3 nucleotide sequence: TGCGCCAGCAGCCAGGGCAGGGCGAACACCGGGGAGCTGTTTTTT.

In regard to this clone: This sample also contains other DNA sequences that code for the same CDR3. The V call is TRBV7-8, the J call TRBJ2-5; D unclear. Germline V gene lookup returns CDR1 SGHVS and CDR2 FQNEAQ. The CDR3 extends over 11 amino acids. The V and J ends lost 5 bases and 5 bases respectively, with 6 bases between them. The CDR3: CASSPQETQYF. DNA of the CDR3: TGTGCCAGCAGCCCCCAGGAGACCCAGTACTTC.

J is TRBJ2-2 and V is TRBV3-1 (or the pseudogene TRBV3-2); 9 bases fit TRBD1. V dropped 4 bases and J dropped 5; count of bases not matched to a gene: 11. The CDR3 is 17 amino acids. Per germline, CDR1 LGHDT and CDR2 YNNKEL (reference sequence). The CDR3 spells CASSRRTGTGKTGELFF. CDR3 in DNA: TGTGCCAGCAGCCGACGAACCGGGACAGGGAAAACCGGGGAGCTGTTTTTT.

This chain joins TRBV21-1 and TRBJ2-7; TRBD1, the table's D call, was not compared with the DNA. TRBV21-1 is listed as a pseudogene. The CDR3 covers 17 residues. The CDR3 DNA sequence: TGTGCCAGCGTGCAAAGTACCGGGACAGGGGCCCGACTGGCCTCTCCGTTC. Translated, it gives CASVQSTGTGARLASPF.

This rearrangement joins TRBV6-5 to TRBJ1-4; D is unresolved. The V gene lost 0 bases and the J gene lost 4 bases, with 9 bases spanning the gap. The CDR3 is made up of 15 amino acids. CDR1 MNHEY and CDR2 SVGAGI come from the germline V gene. The CDR3 reads CASSYSRRLNEKLFF. CDR3 nucleotide sequence: TGTGCCAGCAGTTACTCGAGGCGGCTTAATGAAAAACTGTTTTTT.

The chain recombines TRBV5-1 with TRBJ1-4, with D possibly being TRBD1 (5 bases). Germline assignment: CDR1 SGHRS and CDR2 YFSETQ. The germline V and J ends were trimmed by 4 bases and 7 bases, with 17 bases remaining between them. The CDR3 length is 15 residues. CDR3 region: CASSGGTDLGEKLFF. In DNA, the CDR3 is TGCGCCAGCAGCGGGGGGACGGATCTAGGTGAAAAACTGTTTTTT.

The CDR3 protein is CATSDLRGETQYF. As DNA, the CDR3 is TGTGCCACCAGTGATTTGCGGGGGGAGACCCAGTACTTC. J is TRBJ2-5 and V is TRBV24-1; a weak D match, TRBD2 (6 bases). The germline CDR1 and CDR2 sequences are KGHDR and SFDVKD. Trimming shortened V by 0 bases and J by 5 bases, and 6 bases separated the two germline ends. The CDR3 is made up of 13 amino acids.

V and J are TRBV19 and TRBJ1-1; D not certain. Germline CDR1 and CDR2: LNHDA and SQIVND (reference sequence). Trimming removed 7 bases at V and 1 base at J, with 10 bases between. CDR3 length: 13 amino acids. Here the CDR3 DNA reads TGTGCCAGTACCAGAGAGGCGAACACTGAAGCTTTCTTT. Translating it yields CASTREANTEAFF. Full variable domain (rest looked up from reference TRBV19 and TRBJ1-1): DGGITQSPKYLFRKEGQNVTLSCEQNLNHDAMYWYRQDPGQGLRLIYYSQIVNDFQKGDIAEGYSVSREKKESFPLTVTSAQKNPTAFYLCASTREANTEAFFGQGTRLTVV.

V gene TRBV2 combines with J gene TRBJ2-1; 7 bases match TRBD1. With V trimmed by 5 bases and J by 6 bases, 16 bases remained unmatched. Per the germline V gene, CDR1 is SNHLY and CDR2 is FYNNEI. The CDR3 spans 17 residues. In DNA, the CDR3 is TGTGCCAGCAGTTTAGAGGGGGCGCTCCTATTGGGCAATGAGCAGTTCTTC. Encoded protein: CASSLEGALLLGNEQFF.

This chain uses TRBV5-1 with TRBJ1-2, with no clear D. The CDR3 is 13 amino acids. CDR1 is SGHRS, CDR2 YFSETQ, per germline. V was pared by 0 bases and J by 8 bases, with 11 bases between. The CDR3 nucleotides read TGCGCCAGCAGCTTGGACCCTCCGCGAGGCTACACCTTC. Protein product: CASSLDPPRGYTF. Together with reference TRBV5-1 and TRBJ1-2, the CDR3 gives the full variable domain: KAGVTQTPRYLIKTRGQQVTLSCSPISGHRSVSWYQQTPGQGLQFLFEYFSETQRNKGNFPGRFSGRQFSNSRSEMNVSTLELGDSALYLCASSLDPPRGYTFGSGTRLTVV.

This chain links TRBV29-1 with TRBJ2-3; 7 bases line up with TRBD1. Per germline, CDR1 SQVTM and CDR2 ANQGSEA. J was trimmed by 6 bases and V by 2 bases; bases with no gene match: 8. CDR3 size: 14 residues. CDR3 sequence reads: CSVEKDRSSDTQYF. DNA of the CDR3: TGCAGCGTTGAAAAGGACAGGAGCTCGGATACGCAGTATTTT.

This clone was observed once. This rearrangement joins TRBV10-3 to TRBJ2-7; D unresolved. In germline, CDR1 is ENHRY, CDR2 SYGVKD. The V gene lost 3 bases and the J gene lost 4 bases, with 16 bases spanning the gap. The length of the CDR3 is 15 residues. In DNA, the CDR3 is TGTGCCATCAGTGAACACCCCGATCCAGGTTACGAGCAGTACTTC. It codes for CAISEHPDPGYEQYF.